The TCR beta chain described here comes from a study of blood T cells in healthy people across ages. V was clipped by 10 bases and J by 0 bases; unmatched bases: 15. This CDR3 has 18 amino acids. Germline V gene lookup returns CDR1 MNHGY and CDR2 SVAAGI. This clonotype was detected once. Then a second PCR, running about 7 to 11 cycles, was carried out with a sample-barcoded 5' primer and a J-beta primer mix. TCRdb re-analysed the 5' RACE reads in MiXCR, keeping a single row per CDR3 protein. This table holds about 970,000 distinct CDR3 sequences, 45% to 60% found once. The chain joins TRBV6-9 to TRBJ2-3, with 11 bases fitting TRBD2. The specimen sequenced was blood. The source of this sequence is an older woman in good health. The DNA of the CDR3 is TGTGCCACCTTGGGTAGCGGGAGGGCCGGGAAGAGCACAGATACGCAGTATTTT. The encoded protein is CATLGSGRAGKSTDTQYF.